This TCR beta chain was sequenced during a study of graft-versus-host responses after intestinal transplantation. The data were produced by immunoSEQ multiplex PCR, yet TCRdb's version contains in-frame clones alone and is incomplete. The sample has about 23,000 clones; about 45% are singletons. Co-plating was performed using 200,000 CFSE-labeled responder cells and 200,000 irradiated, violet-dye-labeled stimulator cells. Germline loops: CDR1 SGHVS, CDR2 FNYEAQ. The CDR3 has 15 residues. V shed 1 base and J 0 bases; nucleotides not matched to a gene: 1. This TCR was recovered from a human patient who was an organ donor for intestinal transplantation. J is TRBJ2-7 and V is TRBV7-6; 9 bases are a match to TRBD2. The sequences come from alloreactive CD8+ T cells from a mixed lymphocyte reaction culture, collected before transplantation. Subset indicated: CFSE-low proliferating T cells sorted from approximately six-day pre-transplant mixed lymphocyte reaction (GvH or HvG direction). The CDR3 region has the DNA TGTGCCAGCAGCTTAGTAGCGGGGGACTCCTACGAGCAGTACTTC. Encoded protein: CASSLVAGDSYEQYF.